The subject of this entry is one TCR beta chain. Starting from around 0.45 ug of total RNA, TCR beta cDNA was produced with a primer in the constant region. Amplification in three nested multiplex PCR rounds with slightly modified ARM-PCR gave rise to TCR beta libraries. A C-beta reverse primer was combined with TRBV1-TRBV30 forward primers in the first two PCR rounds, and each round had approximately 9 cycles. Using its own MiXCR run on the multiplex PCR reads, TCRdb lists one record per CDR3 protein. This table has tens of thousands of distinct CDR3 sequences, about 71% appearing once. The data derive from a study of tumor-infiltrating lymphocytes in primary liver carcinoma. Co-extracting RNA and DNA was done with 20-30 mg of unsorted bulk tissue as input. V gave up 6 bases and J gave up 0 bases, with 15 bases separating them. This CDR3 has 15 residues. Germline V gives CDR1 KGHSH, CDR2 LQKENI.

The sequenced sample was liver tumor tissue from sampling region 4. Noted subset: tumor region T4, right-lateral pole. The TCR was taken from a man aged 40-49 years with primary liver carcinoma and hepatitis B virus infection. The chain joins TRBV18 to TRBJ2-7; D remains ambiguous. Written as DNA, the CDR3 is TGTGCCAGCTCCCTAACCGTCGACAACTCCTACGAGCAGTACTTC. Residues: CASSLTVDNSYEQYF.